Below are 19 T cell receptor beta chains sequenced from a single sample in a study of CD8+ T cells in alopecia areata. Extraction of RNA preceded its reverse transcription into cDNA, which served as the sequencing template. The repertoire was sequenced with immunoSEQ multiplex PCR; TCRdb's copy has only in-frame clones and lacks some. Altogether about 160,000 clones are present, roughly 44% being singletons, with the ten largest covering about 6.4%. The source material was CD4+ T cells sorted from blood. The receptors shown here come from a human donor with alopecia areata.

The chain joins TRBV5-4 to TRBJ1-2; D may be TRBD1 (5 bases). The CDR3 is 14 amino acids. V was shortened by 1 base and J by 3 bases, with 10 bases between the two germline ends. Germline V gene data show CDR1 as SGHNT and CDR2 as YYREEE (reference sequence). This chain's CDR3 is CASSLKRGDYGYTF. Written as DNA, the CDR3 is TGTGCCAGCAGCTTGAAAAGGGGAGACTATGGCTACACCTTC.

The V call is TRBV10-3, the J call TRBJ1-1; 7 nucleotides line up with TRBD1. J gave up 3 bases and V 3 bases, and 7 bases lay outside the gene matches. From germline, CDR1 is ENHRY and CDR2 SYGVKD. CDR3 length equals 15 residues. CDR3 in amino acids: CAISDEGAKYTEAFF. Written as DNA, the CDR3 is TGTGCCATCAGTGATGAGGGGGCGAAGTACACTGAAGCTTTCTTT.

The V gene is TRBV29-1, the J gene TRBJ2-1; the D gene is possibly TRBD1 (5 bases). Germline loops: CDR1 SQVTM, CDR2 ANQGSEA. Trimming shortened V by 6 bases and J by 0 bases, and 9 bases separated the two germline ends. CDR3 length: 13 amino acids. As DNA, the CDR3 is TGCAGCGTAACAGGAGCCTCCTACAATGAGCAGTTCTTC. It translates to CSVTGASYNEQFF.

The V gene is TRBV20-1, the J gene TRBJ2-1; D ambiguous. Germline V CDR1 and CDR2: DFQATT, SNEGSKA (reference sequence). V shed 3 bases and J shed 8 bases, with 8 bases lying between them. The CDR3 loop spans 11 amino acids. This chain's CDR3 is CSASLGYEQFF. The CDR3 nucleotides read TGCAGTGCTAGTTTGGGGTATGAGCAGTTCTTC.

The J gene is TRBJ1-1, the V gene TRBV7-9; no clear D gene. Germline V CDR1 and CDR2: SEHNR, FQNEAQ (reference sequence). V was trimmed by 1 base and J by 1 base, leaving 7 bases between them. The length of the CDR3 is 14 residues. Here the CDR3 DNA reads TGTGCCAGCAGCTTAGGGGGAGCGAACACTGAAGCTTTCTTT. Its translation is CASSLGGANTEAFF. Full variable domain (rest looked up from reference TRBV7-9 and TRBJ1-1): DTGVSQNPRHKITKRGQNVTFRCDPISEHNRLYWYRQTLGQGPEFLTYFQNEAQLEKSRLLSDRFSAERPKGSFSTLEIQRTEQGDSAMYLCASSLGGANTEAFFGQGTRLTVV.

This clone was seen a handful of times. The sample holds other DNA sequences that translate to the same CDR3. The chain is built from TRBV5-1 and TRBJ2-5; D might be TRBD2 (5 bases). The CDR3 length is 13 residues. V was shortened by 1 base and J by 2 bases, with 6 bases between the two germline ends. Germline assignment: CDR1 SGHRS and CDR2 YFSETQ. The CDR3 is CASSLWTQETQYF. The CDR3 DNA sequence: TGCGCCAGCAGCTTGTGGACTCAAGAGACCCAGTACTTC.

This clone was observed a few times. This chain links TRBV27 with TRBJ2-7, with D perhaps TRBD1 (5 bases). V lost 6 bases and J 5 bases, leaving 14 bases between the germline ends. Germline V CDR1 and CDR2: MNHEY, SMNVEV (reference sequence). The CDR3 is made up of 13 amino acids. CDR3 residues: CASRGRPSHEQYF. Here the CDR3 DNA reads TGTGCCAGCAGGGGGCGACCTTCCCACGAGCAGTACTTC.

The V gene is TRBV29-1, the J gene TRBJ2-1; D ambiguous. Germline loops: CDR1 SQVTM, CDR2 ANQGSEA. This CDR3 comprises 10 residues. Trimming pared 3 bases from V and 7 bases from J, leaving 4 bases between. The CDR3 sequence: CSVEGNEQFF. For the CDR3, the DNA is TGCAGCGTTGAGGGGAATGAGCAGTTCTTC.

This rearrangement joins TRBV29-1 to TRBJ2-7, with 8 nucleotides matching TRBD1. V lost 0 bases and J lost 6; bases outside the gene matches: 4. The CDR3 contains 13 residues. Germline CDR1 is SQVTM and CDR2 is ANQGSEA. CDR3 amino acids: CSVEEGTGVEQYF. Written as DNA, the CDR3 is TGCAGCGTTGAAGAGGGGACAGGAGTCGAGCAGTACTTC.

V and J are TRBV30 and TRBJ1-2; 7 bases are a match to TRBD1. The CDR3 runs 11 residues. The germline V gene encodes CDR1 GTSNPN and CDR2 SVGIG (reference sequence). After removal of 5 bases from V and 6 bases from J, the junction contained 3 bases not matched to a gene. CDR3 protein: CAWLTGHGYTF. The CDR3 DNA sequence: TGTGCCTGGTTGACAGGGCATGGCTACACCTTC. The full variable domain, its missing parts supplied by reference TRBV30 and TRBJ1-2, is SQTIHQWPATLVQPVGSPLSLECTVEGTSNPNLYWYRQAAGRGLQLLFYSVGIGQISSEVPQNLSASRPQDRQFILSSKKLLLSDSGFYLCAWLTGHGYTFGSGTRLTVV.

There are a few counts of this clone. The chain carries TRBV5-6 and TRBJ1-1; a weak D match, TRBD1 (6 bases). Per the germline V gene, CDR1 is SGHDT and CDR2 is YYEEEE. Trimming removed 3 bases from V and 3 bases from J, with 15 bases in between. The CDR3 runs 15 residues. In nucleotides, the CDR3 is TGTGCCAGCAGCTATGACCTAAAGGGGGACACTGAAGCTTTCTTT. Translation gives CASSYDLKGDTEAFF.

This clone turned up a few times. CDR3 sequence reads: CASSQRGATDTQYF. The DNA for the CDR3 is TGTGCCAGCAGCCAAAGGGGGGCCACAGATACGCAGTATTTT. The rearrangement links TRBV7-9 to TRBJ2-3; the D gene could be TRBD1 or TRBD2 (6 bases each). This CDR3 has 14 amino acids. Between the trimmed V and J ends, which lost 5 bases and 2 bases, there was a span of 11 bases. Germline CDR1 is SEHNR and CDR2 is FQNEAQ (reference sequence). The variable domain in full, with the rest retrieved from reference TRBV7-9 and TRBJ2-3, is DTGVSQNPRHKITKRGQNVTFRCDPISEHNRLYWYRQTLGQGPEFLTYFQNEAQLEKSRLLSDRFSAERPKGSFSTLEIQRTEQGDSAMYLCASSQRGATDTQYFGPGTRLTVL.

This chain uses TRBV7-3 with TRBJ2-3; D uncertain. The germline V and J ends were trimmed by 2 bases and 2 bases, with 8 bases remaining between them. The CDR3 is 14 amino acids. Germline V gene lookup returns CDR1 SGHTA and CDR2 FQGTGA. In DNA form, the CDR3 reads TGTGCCAGCAGCTTACGGGCCTCCACAGATACGCAGTATTTT. Translated: CASSLRASTDTQYF.

The genes are TRBV29-1 and TRBJ1-1; D is possibly TRBD1 (5 bases). V dropped 6 bases and J dropped 4 bases, with 15 bases sitting between them. The CDR3 loop spans 13 amino acids. Germline loops: CDR1 SQVTM, CDR2 ANQGSEA. In nucleotides, the CDR3 is TGCAGCGTCTCGGGGACCGGGGGCACTGAAGCTTTCTTT. Its translation: CSVSGTGGTEAFF.

V is TRBV5-1 and J is TRBJ2-1; 9 positions agree with TRBD2. V shed 4 bases, J shed 8 bases, and the junction held 7 bases outside the gene matches. The germline V gene has CDR1 SGHRS and CDR2 YFSETQ. CDR3 length: 14 amino acids. CDR3 region: CASSRGLAGDEQFF. DNA of the CDR3: TGCGCCAGCAGCCGGGGACTAGCAGGCGATGAGCAGTTCTTC.

The sample holds a few counts of this clone. The chain combines TRBV29-1 with TRBJ2-1; D gene ambiguous. The CDR3 covers 12 residues. The V end was cut by 6 bases, the J end by 4 bases, with 10 bases between. Germline V gives CDR1 SQVTM, CDR2 ANQGSEA. CDR3: CSVRVVYNEQFF. CDR3 bases: TGCAGCGTCCGGGTCGTTTACAATGAGCAGTTCTTC.

The V call is TRBV9, the J call TRBJ2-5; 11 bases map to TRBD2. Germline values: CDR1 SGDLS, CDR2 YYNGEE. V was clipped by 6 bases and J by 2 bases; unmatched bases: 6. This CDR3 contains 15 residues. CDR3 sequence: CASNPSGRSQETQYF. The CDR3 nucleotides read TGTGCCAGCAACCCTAGCGGGAGGAGTCAAGAGACCCAGTACTTC.

The DNA of the CDR3 is TGCGCCAGCAGTATCAGCCGGGCGTGTCGTAGCAATCAGCCCCAGCATTTT. Protein sequence: CASSISRACRSNQPQHF. The chain links TRBV23-1 to TRBJ1-5; no clear D. TRBV23-1 is classed as an ORF, of uncertain function. The CDR3 spans 17 residues. V dropped 5 bases and J dropped 0 bases, with 17 bases sitting between them.

This chain connects TRBV5-6 to TRBJ2-5, with a possible D match to TRBD1 (5 bases). Trimming left V 0 bases short and J 2 bases short, with 5 bases between. Germline CDR1 SGHDT, CDR2 YYEEEE. CDR3 length: 13 amino acids. The CDR3 DNA reads TGTGCCAGCAGCTTGGGACAGCAAGAGACCCAGTACTTC. This encodes CASSLGQQETQYF.